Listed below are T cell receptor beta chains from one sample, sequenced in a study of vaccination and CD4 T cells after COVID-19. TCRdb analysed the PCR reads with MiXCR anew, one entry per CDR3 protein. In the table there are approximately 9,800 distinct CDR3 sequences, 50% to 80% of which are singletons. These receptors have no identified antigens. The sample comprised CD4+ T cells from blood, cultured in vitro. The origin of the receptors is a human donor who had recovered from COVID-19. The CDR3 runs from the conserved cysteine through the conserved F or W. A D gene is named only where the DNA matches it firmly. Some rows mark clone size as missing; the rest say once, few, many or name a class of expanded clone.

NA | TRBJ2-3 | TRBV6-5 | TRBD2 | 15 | TGTGCCAGCAGTTTCTCAGCGGGAAGCACAGATACGCAGTATTTT | CASSFSAGSTDTQYF
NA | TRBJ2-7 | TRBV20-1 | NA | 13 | TGCAGTGCTAGTTCGGGACGGACTGGTGAGCAGTACTTC | CSASSGRTGEQYF
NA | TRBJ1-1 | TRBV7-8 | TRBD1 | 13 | TGTGCCAGCAGCCGTAACGGACAGGCTGAAGCTTTCTTT | CASSRNGQAEAFF
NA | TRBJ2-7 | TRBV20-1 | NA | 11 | TGCAGTGCCCCGGGCGACCACGAGCAGTACTTC | CSAPGDHEQYF
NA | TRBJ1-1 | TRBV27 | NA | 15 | TGTGCCAGCAGCCTTTTCATCGGACAGACCGAGAAAGCTTTCTTT | CASSLFIGQTEKAFF
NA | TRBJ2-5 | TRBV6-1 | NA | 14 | TGTGCCAGCAGTGTGCCGGATCCTCTTGCGACCCAGTACTTC | CASSVPDPLATQYF
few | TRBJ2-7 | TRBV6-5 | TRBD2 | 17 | TGTGCCAGCAGTTACTCTAGCGGGTTCCGATTCTCCTACGAGCAGTACTTC | CASSYSSGFRFSYEQYF
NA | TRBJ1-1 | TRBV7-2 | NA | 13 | TGTGCCAGCAGCCTGACGGGTTCAACTGAAGCTTTCTTT | CASSLTGSTEAFF
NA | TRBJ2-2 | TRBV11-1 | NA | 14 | TGTGCCAGCAGCCGGGGGTTGGACACCGGGGAGCTGTTTTTT | CASSRGLDTGELFF
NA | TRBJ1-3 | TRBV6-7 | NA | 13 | TGTGCCAGCAGTTACGGGCGAATGCGGACCATATATTTT | CASSYGRMRTIYF
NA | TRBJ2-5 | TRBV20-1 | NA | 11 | TGCAGTGCCCGCGGGGGCACGACCCAGTACTTC | CSARGGTTQYF
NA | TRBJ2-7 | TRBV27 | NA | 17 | TGTGCCAGCACCCCGACAGGTCTCGGCGGTCGTGGCTACGAGCAGTACTTC | CASTPTGLGGRGYEQYF
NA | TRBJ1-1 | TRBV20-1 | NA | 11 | TGCAGTTGTGCCAGGGCCGTTGAAGCTTTCTTT | CSCARAVEAFF
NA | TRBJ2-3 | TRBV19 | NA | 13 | TGTGCCAGTAGTACAGGGTGGGGAGATACGCAGTATTTT | CASSTGWGDTQYF
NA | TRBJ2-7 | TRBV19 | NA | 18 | TGTGCCAGTAGTATAATGGGACCGGGAACGGGACCGACATACGAGCAGTACTTC | CASSIMGPGTGPTYEQYF
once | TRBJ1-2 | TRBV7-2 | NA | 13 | TGTGCCAGCAGCCCGCGACAGGCCTATGGCTACACCTTC | CASSPRQAYGYTF
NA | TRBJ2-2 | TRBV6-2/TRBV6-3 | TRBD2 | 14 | TGTGCCAGCACCAACAGCGGGGGCCTCGGGGAGCTGTTTTTT | CASTNSGGLGELFF
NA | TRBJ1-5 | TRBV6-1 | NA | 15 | TGTGCCAGCACCCCATCAAGGGACGGTGGGCGGCCCCAGCATTTT | CASTPSRDGGRPQHF
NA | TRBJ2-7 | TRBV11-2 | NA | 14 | TGTGCCAGCAGCTTAGTTCCTAGCTCCTACGAGCAGTACTTC | CASSLVPSSYEQYF
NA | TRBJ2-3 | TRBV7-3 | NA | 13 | TGTGCCAGCAGCTTAGACGGCACAGATACGCAGTATTTT | CASSLDGTDTQYF
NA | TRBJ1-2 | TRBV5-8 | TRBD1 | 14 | TGTGCCAGCAGCTTCGGGGACAGGGCCTATGGCTACACCTTC | CASSFGDRAYGYTF
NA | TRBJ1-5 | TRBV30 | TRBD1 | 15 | TGTGCCTGGAGTCCCGGACAGGGGGTCAGTCAGCCCCAGCATTTT | CAWSPGQGVSQPQHF
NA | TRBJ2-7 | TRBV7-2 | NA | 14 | TGTGCCAGCAGCTTACGAGGGGGGTCCTACGAGCAGTACTTC | CASSLRGGSYEQYF
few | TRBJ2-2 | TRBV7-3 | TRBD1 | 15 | TGTGCCAGCAGCTTAACCGGGACAGACACCGGGGAGCTGTTTTTT | CASSLTGTDTGELFF
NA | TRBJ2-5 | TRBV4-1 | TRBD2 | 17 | TGCGCCAGCAGCCTTGATTTTGGACTAGCGGGGGGTAAGACCCAGTACTTC | CASSLDFGLAGGKTQYF
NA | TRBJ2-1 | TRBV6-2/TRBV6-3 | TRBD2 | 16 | TGTGCCAGCAGCCAGGGACTAGCGGGGGGGTACAATGAGCAGTTCTTC | CASSQGLAGGYNEQFF
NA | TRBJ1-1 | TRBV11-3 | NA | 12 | TGTGCCAGCAGATATAGGGATACTGAAGCTTTCTTT | CASRYRDTEAFF
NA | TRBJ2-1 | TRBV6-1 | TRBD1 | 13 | TGTGCCAGCGGACAGGGGCGCTACAATGAGCAGTTCTTC | CASGQGRYNEQFF
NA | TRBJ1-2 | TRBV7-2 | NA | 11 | TGTGCCAGCAGCATCAGGGATGGCTACACCTTC | CASSIRDGYTF
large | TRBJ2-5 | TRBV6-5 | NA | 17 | TGTGCCAGCAGTTACCCCGGACGGGGACTTACCGGTGAGACCCAGTACTTC | CASSYPGRGLTGETQYF
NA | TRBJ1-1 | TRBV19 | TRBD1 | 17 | TGTGCCAGTAGTATAGCCCTGGGACAGTCCAAGGGGACTGAAGCTTTCTTT | CASSIALGQSKGTEAFF
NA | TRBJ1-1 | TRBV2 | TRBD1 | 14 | TGTGCCAGCAGCAACAGGGGGGAGGGCACTGAAGCTTTCTTT | CASSNRGEGTEAFF
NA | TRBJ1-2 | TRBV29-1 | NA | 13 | TGCAGCGTTGGAAACGGTGCCGGCTATGGCTACACCTTC | CSVGNGAGYGYTF
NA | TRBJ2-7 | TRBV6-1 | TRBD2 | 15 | TGTGCCAGCAGTACCCGTGCTAGCGGGAGCTACGAGCAGTACTTC | CASSTRASGSYEQYF
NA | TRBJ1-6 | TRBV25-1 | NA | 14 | TGTGCCAGCAGTGCCGGCTCCTATAATTCACCCCTCCACTTT | CASSAGSYNSPLHF
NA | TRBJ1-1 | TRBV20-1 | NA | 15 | TGCAGTGCGTCCCGAAGCGGGGGGCGGGAGGCTGAAGCTTTCTTT | CSASRSGGREAEAFF
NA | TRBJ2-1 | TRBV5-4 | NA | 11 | TGTGCCAGCAGCTTCGATAATGAGCAGTTCTTC | CASSFDNEQFF
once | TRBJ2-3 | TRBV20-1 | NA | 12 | TGCAGTGCTAGCGAGCGCACAGATACGCAGTATTTT | CSASERTDTQYF
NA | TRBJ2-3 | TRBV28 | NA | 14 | TGTGCCAGCAGTCCACCGACAGGAGCAGATACGCAGTATTTT | CASSPPTGADTQYF
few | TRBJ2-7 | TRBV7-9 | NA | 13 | TGTGCCAGCAGCTGGGAGGGGGGCTACGAGCAGTACTTC | CASSWEGGYEQYF